The 6 T cell receptor beta chains in this list originate from one sample, sequenced in a study of vaccination and CD4 T cells after COVID-19. For these receptors, no antigen is known. CD4+ T cells that had been cultured provided DNA sequenced with the Oncomine TCR Beta short-read assay. TCRdb analysed the PCR reads with MiXCR anew, one entry per CDR3 protein. The table includes some 11,000 distinct CDR3 sequences, roughly 30% detected once. The treatment denotes: approximately nine-day PBMC culture with coronavirus spike peptide pools or control peptides (ViraFEST assay). The source was CD4+ T cells from blood, cultured in vitro, collected after SARS-CoV-2 vaccination. These receptors came from a human donor who had recovered from COVID-19.

This clonotype came up a few times. V gene TRBV6-1 combines with J gene TRBJ1-1; tentative D call: TRBD1 (5 bases). The CDR3 runs to 14 residues. Looked up from germline, CDR1 is MNHNS and CDR2 is SASEGT. Trimming shortened V by 8 bases and J by 0 bases, and 13 bases separated the two germline ends. The CDR3 protein is CASGGLRVNTEAFF. The CDR3, as DNA: TGTGCCAGCGGAGGACTCAGGGTGAACACTGAAGCTTTCTTT.

In this sample, this clonotype turned up a few times. This chain connects TRBV21-1 to TRBJ1-5. TRBV21-1 has pseudogene status. The CDR3 contains 16 residues. CDR3 sequence reads: CASSKGTGIGNQPQHF. The DNA of the CDR3 is TGTGCCAGCAGCAAAGGGACCGGAATAGGCAATCAGCCCCAGCATTTT.

With respect to this clonotype: This CDR3 fails to terminate in the conserved phenylalanine or tryptophan, so it likely reflects a read error. V and J are TRBV7-9 and TRBJ2-7; no clear D. V gave up 4 bases and J gave up 5 bases, with 18 bases separating them. The CDR3 runs to 15 residues. The V gene's germline CDR1 is SEHNR and CDR2 FQNEAQ (reference sequence). The CDR3 DNA follows: TGTGCCAGCAGCTCCGCGGCGTTAACAGCCCACGAGCAGTACCTC. It specifies CASSSAALTAHEQYL.

This chain joins TRBV2 and TRBJ2-1; 10 nucleotides line up with TRBD2. J lost 4 bases, V lost 4 bases, and 10 bases had no gene match. The CDR3 length is 17 residues. Germline assignment: CDR1 SNHLY and CDR2 FYNNEI. CDR3 sequence (DNA): TGTGCCAGCAGTGGTGTGAGCGGGAGGGGGATATACAATGAGCAGTTCTTC. This sequence encodes CASSGVSGRGIYNEQFF.

This clonotype was detected a few times. The chain has TRBV7-2 and TRBJ2-6; D is undetermined. This CDR3 is 15 amino acids long. Germline-derived CDR1 and CDR2 are SGHTA and FQGNSA. The V end was cut by 0 bases, the J end by 5 bases, with 8 bases between. The DNA of the CDR3 is TGTGCCAGCAGCTTAGCGAAAGCTAGGGCCAACGTCCTGACTTTC. Translating gives CASSLAKARANVLTF.

The J gene is TRBJ2-2, the V gene TRBV27, with D tentatively TRBD1 (5 bases). This CDR3 contains 13 residues. V lost 6 bases and J lost 6, with 11 bases in between. CDR1 is MNHEY, CDR2 SMNVEV, per germline (reference sequence). CDR3 nucleotides: TGTGCCAGCAGCCGACAGAAGGCCGGGGAGCTGTTTTTT. It is translated as CASSRQKAGELFF.